This T cell receptor (beta chain) comes out of a study of graft-versus-host responses after intestinal transplantation. Study-wide background: Transplant recipients had multivisceral, liver-intestinal, or isolated intestinal grafts. The whole recipient group had anti-thymocyte globulin induction followed by tacrolimus and steroids for three to four years.

With respect to this clone: No antigen is known for it.

Findings and limits, study-wide: GvH clonotypes were identified within recipient marrow, with a subset emerging first in ileum or blood. High graft-versus-host to host-versus-graft clonal ratios were seen in allografts of patients with graft-donor T cell macrochimerism.

V was clipped by 5 bases and J by 7 bases, with 15 bases between them. Germline CDR1 is SGHTA and CDR2 is FQGTGA. This CDR3 has 13 residues. Sequencing was performed with immunoSEQ multiplex PCR; in TCRdb, only in-frame clones are kept and a portion is missing. The sample lists about 97,000 clones; around 90% were seen once. The clonotype was recovered from a human patient who received an intestinal transplant, so some T cells may come from the graft donor. The sequencing here drew on PBMCs, taken 453 days after intestinal transplant. The genes are TRBV7-3 and TRBJ2-7; possibly TRBD2 for D (5 bases). CDR3: CASSLGPRDEQYF. CDR3 nucleotide sequence: TGTGCCAGCAGCCTCGGGCCGAGGGATGAGCAGTACTTC.